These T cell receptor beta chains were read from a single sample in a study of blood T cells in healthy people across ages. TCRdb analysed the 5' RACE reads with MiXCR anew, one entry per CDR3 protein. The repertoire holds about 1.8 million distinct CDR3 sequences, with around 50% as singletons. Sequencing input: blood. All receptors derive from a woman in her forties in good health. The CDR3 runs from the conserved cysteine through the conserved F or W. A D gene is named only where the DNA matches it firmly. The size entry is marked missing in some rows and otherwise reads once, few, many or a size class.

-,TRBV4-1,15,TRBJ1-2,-,CASSQPRDMPTGYTF,TGCGCCAGCAGCCAACCCCGGGACATGCCGACCGGCTACACCTTC
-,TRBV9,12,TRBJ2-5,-,CASSVGDREAYF,TGTGCCAGCAGCGTAGGAGACAGGGAGGCGTACTTC
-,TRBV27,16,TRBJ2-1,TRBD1,CASSLKSGTGYNEQFF,TGTGCCAGCAGTTTGAAGTCGGGGACAGGATACAATGAGCAGTTCTTC
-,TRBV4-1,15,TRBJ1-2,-,CASSQEVVYGYGYTF,TGCGCCAGCAGCCAAGAGGTTGTGTATGGCTATGGCTACACCTTC
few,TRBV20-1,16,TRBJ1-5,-,CSSTGTQELSNQPQHF,TGCAGCAGCACCGGGACCCAGGAACTAAGCAATCAGCCCCAGCATTTT
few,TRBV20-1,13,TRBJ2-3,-,CSARAENTDTQYF,TGCAGTGCTAGGGCGGAGAACACAGATACGCAGTATTTT
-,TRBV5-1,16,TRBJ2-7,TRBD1,CASSLEVGTGGYEQYF,TGCGCCAGCAGCTTGGAAGTCGGGACAGGGGGCTACGAGCAGTACTTC
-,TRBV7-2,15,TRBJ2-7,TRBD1,CASSPAGTGIYEQYF,TGTGCCAGCAGCCCAGCGGGGACAGGGATCTACGAGCAGTACTTC
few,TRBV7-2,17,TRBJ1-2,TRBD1,CASSLGGTGQGSYGYTF,TGTGCCAGCAGCTTAGGGGGGACGGGACAGGGGTCCTATGGCTACACCTTC
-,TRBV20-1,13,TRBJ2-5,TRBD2,CSARTSGKETQYF,TGCAGTGCAAGGACTAGCGGCAAAGAGACCCAGTACTTC
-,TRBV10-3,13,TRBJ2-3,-,CAISEDNTDTQYF,TGTGCCATCAGTGAGGACAACACAGATACGCAGTATTTT
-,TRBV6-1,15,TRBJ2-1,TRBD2,CASSVTSGFPHEQFF,TGTGCCAGCAGTGTAACTAGCGGCTTTCCCCATGAGCAGTTCTTC
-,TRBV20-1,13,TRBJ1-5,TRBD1,CGYGTGGNQPQHF,TGCGGCTACGGGACAGGTGGCAATCAGCCCCAGCATTTT
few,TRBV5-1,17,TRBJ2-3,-,CASSLEGSRGPTDTQYF,TGCGCCAGCAGCTTGGAAGGCTCGCGGGGCCCCACAGATACGCAGTATTTT
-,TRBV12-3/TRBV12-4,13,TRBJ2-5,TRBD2,CASSFVLAATQYF,TGTGCCAGCAGTTTTGTACTAGCGGCGACCCAGTACTTC
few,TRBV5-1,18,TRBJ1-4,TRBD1,CASRRQFQTGATNEKLFF,TGCGCCAGCCGCCGACAATTCCAAACAGGGGCAACTAATGAAAAACTGTTTTTT
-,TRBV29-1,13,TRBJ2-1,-,CSVLSGSKNEQFF,TGCAGCGTTTTGTCAGGGTCAAAGAATGAGCAGTTCTTC
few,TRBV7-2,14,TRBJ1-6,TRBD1,CASSADRASSPLHF,TGTGCCAGCAGCGCTGACAGGGCGTCGTCACCCCTCCACTTT
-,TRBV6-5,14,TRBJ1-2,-,CASHDGRPNYGYTF,TGTGCCAGTCATGACGGACGCCCTAACTATGGCTACACCTTC
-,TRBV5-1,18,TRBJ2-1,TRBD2,CASSLLSLAGVVYNEQFF,TGCGCCAGCAGCTTGTTAAGTTTGGCGGGGGTGGTTTACAATGAGCAGTTCTTC
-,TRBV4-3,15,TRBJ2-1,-,CASSQAGTGNNEQFF,TGCGCCAGCAGCCAAGCCGGGACTGGAAACAATGAGCAGTTCTTC
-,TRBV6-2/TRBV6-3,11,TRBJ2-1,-,CASSYGKGKFF,TGTGCCAGCAGTTACGGGAAGGGGAAGTTCTTC
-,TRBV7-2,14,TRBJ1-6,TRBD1,CASSVDRGASPLHF,TGTGCCAGCAGCGTGGACAGGGGCGCTTCACCCCTCCACTTT
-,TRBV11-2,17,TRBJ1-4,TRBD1,CASSSTGALSTNEKLFF,TGTGCCAGCAGCTCGACAGGGGCGCTCTCAACTAATGAAAAACTGTTTTTT
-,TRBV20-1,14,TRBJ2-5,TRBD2,CSASLAGGQETQYF,TGCAGTGCCTCTTTAGCGGGGGGACAAGAGACCCAGTACTTC
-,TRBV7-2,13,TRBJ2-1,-,CASSVNGLVEQFF,TGTGCCAGCAGCGTAAATGGCCTGGTCGAGCAGTTCTTC
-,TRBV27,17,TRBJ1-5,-,CASSLSQASTENQPQHF,TGTGCCAGCAGTCTCTCCCAGGCGTCCACGGAAAATCAGCCCCAGCATTTT
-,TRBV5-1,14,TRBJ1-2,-,CASSLTGPLCGYTF,TGCGCCAGCAGCTTAACAGGGCCCCTCTGTGGCTACACCTTC
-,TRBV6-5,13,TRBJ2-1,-,CASINAGGNEQFF,TGTGCCAGCATCAATGCAGGAGGGAATGAGCAGTTCTTC
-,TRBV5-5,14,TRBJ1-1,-,CASSLRVRGTEAFF,TGTGCCAGCAGCTTAAGAGTTAGGGGCACTGAAGCTTTCTTT
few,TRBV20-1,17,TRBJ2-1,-,CSASLRGGLKYIDEQFF,TGCAGTGCTAGCCTAAGGGGGGGGCTGAAGTATATCGATGAGCAGTTCTTC
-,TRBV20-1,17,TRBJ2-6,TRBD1,CSASRQGRSVGANVLTF,TGCAGTGCCAGCCGACAGGGAAGGTCCGTTGGGGCCAACGTCCTGACTTTC
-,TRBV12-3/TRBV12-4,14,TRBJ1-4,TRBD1,CASSSRQGAEKLFF,TGTGCCAGCAGTTCCCGACAGGGGGCTGAAAAACTGTTTTTT
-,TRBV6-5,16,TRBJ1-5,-,CASSSGTPLGNQPQHF,TGTGCCAGCAGTTCCGGGACACCCCTCGGGAATCAGCCCCAGCATTTT
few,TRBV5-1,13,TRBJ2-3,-,CASKRDATDTQYF,TGCGCCAGCAAACGGGACGCCACAGATACGCAGTATTTT
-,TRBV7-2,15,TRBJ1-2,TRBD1,CASSSRQGYNYGYTF,TGTGCCAGCAGCTCCCGACAGGGGTATAACTATGGCTACACCTTC
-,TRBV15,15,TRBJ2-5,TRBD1,CATSSRDRGEETQYF,TGTGCCACCAGCAGCCGGGACAGGGGGGAAGAGACCCAGTACTTC
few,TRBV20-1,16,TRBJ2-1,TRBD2,CSARWWRGSSYNEQFF,TGCAGTGCTAGGTGGTGGCGGGGGAGCTCCTACAATGAGCAGTTCTTC
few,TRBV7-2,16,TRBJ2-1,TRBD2,CASSLLAGVSSNEQFF,TGTGCCAGCAGCTTGTTAGCGGGGGTATCCTCCAATGAGCAGTTCTTC
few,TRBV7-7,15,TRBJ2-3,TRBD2,CASSRTSALTDTQYF,TGTGCTAGCAGCCGAACTAGCGCCCTCACAGATACGCAGTATTTT
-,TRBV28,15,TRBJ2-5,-,CASSPSLRIEETQYF,TGTGCCAGCAGTCCGTCGTTGAGGATAGAAGAGACCCAGTACTTC
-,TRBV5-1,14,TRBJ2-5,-,CASSSGFIQETQYF,TGCGCCAGCAGCTCTGGCTTCATACAAGAGACCCAGTACTTC
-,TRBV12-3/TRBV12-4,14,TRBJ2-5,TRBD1,CASRRDRSSETQYF,TGTGCCAGCAGACGGGACAGGTCTTCCGAGACCCAGTACTTC
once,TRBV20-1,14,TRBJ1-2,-,CSARTKGIGGGYTF,TGCAGTGCCCGGACCAAGGGGATTGGAGGGGGCTACACCTTC
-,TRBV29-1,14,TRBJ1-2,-,CSVEKGDGNYGYTF,TGCAGCGTTGAAAAAGGTGACGGAAACTATGGCTACACCTTC
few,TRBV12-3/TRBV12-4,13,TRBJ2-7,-,CASTQGFSYEQYF,TGTGCCAGCACCCAGGGGTTCTCCTACGAGCAGTACTTC
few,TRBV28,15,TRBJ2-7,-,CASSRLPRGTYEQYF,TGTGCCAGCAGTAGACTTCCTCGGGGAACCTACGAGCAGTACTTC
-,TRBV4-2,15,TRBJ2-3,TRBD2,CASSQKTSGTDTQYF,TGTGCCAGCAGCCAGAAGACTAGCGGCACAGATACGCAGTATTTT
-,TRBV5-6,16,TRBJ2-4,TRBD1,CASRGRGQGARYIQYF,TGTGCCAGCAGGGGAAGGGGACAGGGGGCGAGGTACATTCAGTACTTC
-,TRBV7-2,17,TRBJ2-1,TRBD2,CASSPGLARGNYNEQFF,TGTGCCAGCAGCCCCGGACTAGCGAGGGGAAATTACAATGAGCAGTTCTTC
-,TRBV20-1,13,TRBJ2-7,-,CSARQGYSYEQYF,TGCAGTGCTAGACAGGGATACTCCTACGAGCAGTACTTC